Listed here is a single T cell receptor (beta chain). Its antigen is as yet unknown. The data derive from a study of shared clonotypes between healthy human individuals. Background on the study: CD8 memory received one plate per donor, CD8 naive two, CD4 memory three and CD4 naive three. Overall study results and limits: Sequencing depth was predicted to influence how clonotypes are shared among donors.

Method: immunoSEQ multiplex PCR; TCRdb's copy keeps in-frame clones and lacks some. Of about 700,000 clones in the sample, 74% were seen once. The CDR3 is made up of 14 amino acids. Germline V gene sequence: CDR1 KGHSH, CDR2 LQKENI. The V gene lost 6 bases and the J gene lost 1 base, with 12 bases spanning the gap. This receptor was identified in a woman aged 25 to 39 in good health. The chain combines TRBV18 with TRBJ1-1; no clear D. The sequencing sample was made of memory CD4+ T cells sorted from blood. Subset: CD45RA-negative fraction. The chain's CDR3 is CASSSGWKNTEAFF. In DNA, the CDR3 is TGTGCCAGCTCTAGCGGATGGAAGAACACTGAAGCTTTCTTT. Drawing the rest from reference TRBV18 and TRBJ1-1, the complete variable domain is NAGVMQNPRHLVRRRGQEARLRCSPMKGHSHVYWYRQLPEEGLKFMVYLQKENIIDESGMPKERFSAEFPKEGPSILRIQQVVRGDSAAYFCASSSGWKNTEAFFGQGTRLTVV.